Reported below is one T cell receptor (beta chain). Its antigen is as yet unknown. Documented treatment: oral pan-JAK inhibitor, 5-10 mg twice daily. The authors sorted CD4+ and CD8+ T cells from PBMCs. Extracted RNA was reverse transcribed, and the resulting cDNA served as sequencing template. The method was immunoSEQ multiplex PCR; TCRdb's version includes in-frame clones alone and lacks a portion of them. The sample holds approximately 210,000 clones, roughly 60% seen once. This sample stems from a study of CD8+ T cells in alopecia areata. Study overall: Twice daily, treated patients received 5 to 10 mg of oral tofacitinib. Study outcomes and limitations: During tofacitinib treatment, many expanded lesional clones remained in scalp and blood. Among the 100 top clones, expanded CD8+ clones, like scalp clonality, were significantly decreased by tofacitinib.

CDR3 length: 14 residues. The germline V gene has CDR1 SQVTM and CDR2 ANQGSEA. Deletions cut 1 base from V and 1 base from J, with 10 bases between. The chain carries TRBV29-1 and TRBJ1-1, with a possible D match to TRBD1 (5 bases). The TCR comes from a human donor with alopecia areata. The sample in question was CD4+ T cells sorted from blood, obtained at week 24, from a patient treated with tofacitinib. The CDR3 spells CSVEVAGQNTEAFF. CDR3 bases: TGCAGCGTTGAAGTGGCGGGGCAGAACACTGAAGCTTTCTTT.